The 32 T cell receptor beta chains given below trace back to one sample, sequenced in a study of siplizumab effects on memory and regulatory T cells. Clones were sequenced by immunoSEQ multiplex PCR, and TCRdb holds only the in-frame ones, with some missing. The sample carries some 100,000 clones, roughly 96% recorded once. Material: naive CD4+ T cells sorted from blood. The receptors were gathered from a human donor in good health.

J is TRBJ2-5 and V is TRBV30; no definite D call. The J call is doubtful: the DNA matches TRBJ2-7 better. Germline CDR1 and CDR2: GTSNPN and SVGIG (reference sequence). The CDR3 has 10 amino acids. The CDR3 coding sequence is TGTGCCTCAGGACGGTACGAGCAGTACTTC. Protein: CASGRYEQYF.

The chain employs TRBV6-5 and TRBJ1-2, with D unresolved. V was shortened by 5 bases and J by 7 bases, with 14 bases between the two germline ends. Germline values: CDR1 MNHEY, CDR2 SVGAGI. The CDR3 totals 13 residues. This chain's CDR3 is CASSLPGGSGYTF. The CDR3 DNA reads TGTGCCAGCAGTCTACCGGGCGGGTCTGGCTACACCTTC.

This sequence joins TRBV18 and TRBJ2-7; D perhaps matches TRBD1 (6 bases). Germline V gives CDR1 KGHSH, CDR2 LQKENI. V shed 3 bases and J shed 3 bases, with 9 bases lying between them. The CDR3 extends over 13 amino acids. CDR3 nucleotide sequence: TGTGCCAGCTCACCCGGGACAAACTACGAGCAGTACTTC. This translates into CASSPGTNYEQYF.

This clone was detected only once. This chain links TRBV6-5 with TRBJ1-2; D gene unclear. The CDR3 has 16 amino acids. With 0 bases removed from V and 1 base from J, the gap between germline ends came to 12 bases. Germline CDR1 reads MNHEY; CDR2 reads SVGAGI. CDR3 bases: TGTGCCAGCAGTTACTCGATGCTTCGAGGTAACTATGGCTACACCTTC. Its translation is CASSYSMLRGNYGYTF.

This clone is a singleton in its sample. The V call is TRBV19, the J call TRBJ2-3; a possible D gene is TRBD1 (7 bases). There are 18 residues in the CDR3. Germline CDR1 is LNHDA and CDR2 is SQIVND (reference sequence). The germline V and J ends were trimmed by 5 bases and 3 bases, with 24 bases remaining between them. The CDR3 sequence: CASSLEPNRGGRTDTQYF. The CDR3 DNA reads TGTGCCAGTAGTCTCGAGCCCAACAGGGGAGGAAGGACAGATACGCAGTATTTT.

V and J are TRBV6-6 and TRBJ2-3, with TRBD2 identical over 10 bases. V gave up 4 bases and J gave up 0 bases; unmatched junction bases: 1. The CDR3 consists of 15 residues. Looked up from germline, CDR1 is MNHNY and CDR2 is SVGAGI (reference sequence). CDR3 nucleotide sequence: TGTGCCAGCAGTTTTAGCGGGGGGAGCACAGATACGCAGTATTTT. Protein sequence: CASSFSGGSTDTQYF.

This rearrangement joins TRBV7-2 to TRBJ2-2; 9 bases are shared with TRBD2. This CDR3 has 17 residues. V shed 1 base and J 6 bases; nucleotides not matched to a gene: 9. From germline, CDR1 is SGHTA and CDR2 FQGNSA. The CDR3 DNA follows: TGTGCCAGCAGCTTAGACCTCTCGCGGGGGGGCTCCGGGGAGCTGTTTTTT. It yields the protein CASSLDLSRGGSGELFF.

Here the CDR3 DNA reads TGTGCCAGCAGCGAAGGGACAGATACGCAGTATTTT. This codes for CASSEGTDTQYF. The V and J genes are TRBV11-2 and TRBJ2-3; D is undetermined. Germline V lookup: CDR1 SGHAT, CDR2 FQNNGV. V gave up 5 bases and J gave up 3 bases, with 6 bases separating them. There are 12 residues in the CDR3.

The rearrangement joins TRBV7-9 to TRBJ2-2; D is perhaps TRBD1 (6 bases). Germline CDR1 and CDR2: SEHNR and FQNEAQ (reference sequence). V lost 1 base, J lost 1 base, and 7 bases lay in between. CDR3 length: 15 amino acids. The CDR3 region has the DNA TGTGCCAGCAGCTTAGAACAGGGGAACACCGGGGAGCTGTTTTTT. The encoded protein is CASSLEQGNTGELFF.

This CDR3 reads CASRILAGASGANVLTF. The CDR3, as DNA: TGTGCCAGCAGGATCCTGGCGGGGGCGTCTGGGGCCAACGTCCTGACTTTC. The chain employs TRBV7-3 and TRBJ2-6; possibly TRBD2 for D (7 bases). V was pared by 6 bases and J by 1 base, with 16 bases between. CDR1 is SGHTA and CDR2 is FQGTGA in the germline V gene. This CDR3 contains 17 residues.

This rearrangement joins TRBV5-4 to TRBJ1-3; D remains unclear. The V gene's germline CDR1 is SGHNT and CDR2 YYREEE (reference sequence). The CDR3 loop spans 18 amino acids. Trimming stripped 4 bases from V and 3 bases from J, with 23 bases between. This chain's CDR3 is CASSPQNSQRNFGNTIYF. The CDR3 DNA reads TGTGCCAGCAGCCCTCAAAACTCCCAAAGGAACTTTGGAAACACCATATATTTT.

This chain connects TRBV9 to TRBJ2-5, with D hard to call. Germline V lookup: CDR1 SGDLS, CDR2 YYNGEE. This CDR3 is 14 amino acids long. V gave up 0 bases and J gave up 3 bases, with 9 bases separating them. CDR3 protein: CASSVGSAEETQYF. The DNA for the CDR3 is TGTGCCAGCAGCGTAGGAAGCGCAGAAGAGACCCAGTACTTC. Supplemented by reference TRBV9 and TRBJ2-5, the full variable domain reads DSGVTQTPKHLITATGQRVTLRCSPRSGDLSVYWYQQSLDQGLQFLIQYYNGEERAKGNILERFSAQQFPDLHSELNLSSLELGDSALYFCASSVGSAEETQYFGPGTRLLVL.

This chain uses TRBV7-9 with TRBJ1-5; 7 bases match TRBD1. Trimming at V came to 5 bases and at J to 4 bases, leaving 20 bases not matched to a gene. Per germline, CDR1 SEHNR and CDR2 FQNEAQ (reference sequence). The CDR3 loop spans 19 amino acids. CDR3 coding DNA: TGTGCCAGCAGCCCAATAAAGGGGGGCGACAGGGAACGTAATCAGCCCCAGCATTTT. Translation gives CASSPIKGGDRERNQPQHF.

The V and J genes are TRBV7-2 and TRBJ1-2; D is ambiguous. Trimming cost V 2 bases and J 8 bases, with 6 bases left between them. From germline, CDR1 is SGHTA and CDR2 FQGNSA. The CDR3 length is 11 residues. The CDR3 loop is CASSLNGGYTF. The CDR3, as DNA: TGTGCCAGCAGCTTAAACGGAGGCTACACCTTC.

The CDR3 bases are TGTGCCAGCAGCGACCGGGGGGGTCCCCCCGGGGAGCTGTTTTTT. Translating gives CASSDRGGPPGELFF. The chain recombines TRBV5-4 with TRBJ2-2; TRBD2 agrees at 8 bases. The V segment lost 4 bases and the J segment 6 bases; nucleotides outside the gene matches: 8. Germline V gene sequence: CDR1 SGHNT, CDR2 YYREEE (reference sequence). The CDR3 is 15 residues long.

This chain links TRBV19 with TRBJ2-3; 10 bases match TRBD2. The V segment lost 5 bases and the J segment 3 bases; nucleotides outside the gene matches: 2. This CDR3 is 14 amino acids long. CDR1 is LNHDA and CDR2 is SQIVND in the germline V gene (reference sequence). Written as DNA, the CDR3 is TGTGCCAGTAGTTCGACTAGCGGGACAGATACGCAGTATTTT. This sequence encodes CASSSTSGTDTQYF.

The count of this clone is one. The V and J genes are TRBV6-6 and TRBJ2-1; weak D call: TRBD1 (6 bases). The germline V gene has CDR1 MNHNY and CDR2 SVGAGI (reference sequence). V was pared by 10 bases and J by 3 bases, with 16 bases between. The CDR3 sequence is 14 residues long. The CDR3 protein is CATTPGAFYNEQFF. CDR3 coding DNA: TGTGCCACCACCCCAGGGGCCTTCTACAATGAGCAGTTCTTC.

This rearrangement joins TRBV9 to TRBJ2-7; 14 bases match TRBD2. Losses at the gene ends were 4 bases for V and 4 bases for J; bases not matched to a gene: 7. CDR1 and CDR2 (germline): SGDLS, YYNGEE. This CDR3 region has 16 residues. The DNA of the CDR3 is TGTGCCAGCAGCCCGGGGACTAGCGGGGGAGATTACGAGCAGTACTTC. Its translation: CASSPGTSGGDYEQYF.

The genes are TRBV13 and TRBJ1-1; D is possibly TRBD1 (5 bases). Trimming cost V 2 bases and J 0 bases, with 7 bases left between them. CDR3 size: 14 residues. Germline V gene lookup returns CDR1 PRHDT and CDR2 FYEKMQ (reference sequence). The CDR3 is CASSLPGLNTEAFF. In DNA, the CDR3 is TGTGCCAGCAGCTTACCAGGGCTGAACACTGAAGCTTTCTTT.

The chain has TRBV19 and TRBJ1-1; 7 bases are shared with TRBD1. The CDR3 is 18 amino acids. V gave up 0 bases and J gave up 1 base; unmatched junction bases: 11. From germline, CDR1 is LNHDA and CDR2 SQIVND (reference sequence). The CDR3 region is CASSIDAPRQGTNTEAFF. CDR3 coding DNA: TGTGCCAGTAGTATAGATGCCCCCAGACAGGGAACGAACACTGAAGCTTTCTTT.

The CDR3 reads CASSLGGTQPTRGYTF. The CDR3 DNA follows: TGTGCCAGCAGTTTAGGAGGAACTCAACCGACGCGGGGCTACACCTTC. The chain uses TRBV28 and TRBJ1-2; D is unresolved. Germline lookup yields CDR1 MDHEN and CDR2 SYDVKM. CDR3 size: 16 residues. The V end lost 2 bases, the J end lost 8 bases, and 21 bases lay between the germline ends.

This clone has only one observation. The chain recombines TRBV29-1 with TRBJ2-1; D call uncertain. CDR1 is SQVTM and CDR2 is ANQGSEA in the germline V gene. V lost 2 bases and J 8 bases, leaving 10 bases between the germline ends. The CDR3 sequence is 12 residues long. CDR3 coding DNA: TGCAGCGTTGAATATGAAGGGTATGAGCAGTTCTTC. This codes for CSVEYEGYEQFF.

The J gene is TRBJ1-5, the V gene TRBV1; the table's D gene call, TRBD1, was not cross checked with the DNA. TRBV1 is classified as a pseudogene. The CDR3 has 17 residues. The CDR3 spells CTSSHRVTGNSNQPQHF. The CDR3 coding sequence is TGCACCAGCAGCCATCGGGTAACAGGGAATAGCAATCAGCCCCAGCATTTT.

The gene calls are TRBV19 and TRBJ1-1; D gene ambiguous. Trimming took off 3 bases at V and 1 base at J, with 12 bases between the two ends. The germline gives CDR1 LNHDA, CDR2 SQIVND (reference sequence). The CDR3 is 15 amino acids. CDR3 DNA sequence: TGTGCCAGTAGTATCTCAGAGGGCTGGAACACTGAAGCTTTCTTT. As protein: CASSISEGWNTEAFF.

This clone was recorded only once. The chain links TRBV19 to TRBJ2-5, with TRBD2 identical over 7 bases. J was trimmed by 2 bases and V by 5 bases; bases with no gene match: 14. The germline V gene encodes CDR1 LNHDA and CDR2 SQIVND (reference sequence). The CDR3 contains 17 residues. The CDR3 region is CASSLLIGGGAQETQYF. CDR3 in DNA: TGTGCCAGTAGTCTCCTCATAGGCGGGGGTGCTCAAGAGACCCAGTACTTC.

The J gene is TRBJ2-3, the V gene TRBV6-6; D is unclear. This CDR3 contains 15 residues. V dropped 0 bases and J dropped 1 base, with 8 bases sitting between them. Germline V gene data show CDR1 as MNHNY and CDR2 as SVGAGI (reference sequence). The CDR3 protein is CASSYSHTRTDTQYF. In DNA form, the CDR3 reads TGTGCCAGCAGTTACTCTCACACCCGCACAGATACGCAGTATTTT.

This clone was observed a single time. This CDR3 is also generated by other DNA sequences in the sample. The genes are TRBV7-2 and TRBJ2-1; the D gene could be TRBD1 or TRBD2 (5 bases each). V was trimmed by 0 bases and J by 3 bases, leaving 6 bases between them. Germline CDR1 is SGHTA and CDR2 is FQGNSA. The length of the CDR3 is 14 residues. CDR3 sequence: CASSLAGVYNEQFF. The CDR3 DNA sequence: TGTGCCAGCAGCTTAGCGGGGGTCTACAATGAGCAGTTCTTC.

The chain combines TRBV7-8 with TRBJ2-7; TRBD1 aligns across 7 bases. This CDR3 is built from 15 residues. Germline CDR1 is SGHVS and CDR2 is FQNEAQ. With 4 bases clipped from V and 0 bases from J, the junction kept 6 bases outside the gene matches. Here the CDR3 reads CASSSSGTVSYEQYF. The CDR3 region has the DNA TGTGCCAGCAGCTCCTCCGGGACAGTCTCCTACGAGCAGTACTTC.

In DNA, the CDR3 is TGCGCCAGCAGTGGAGGTACAGGGCTGGCCACAGATACGCAGTATTTT. It yields the protein CASSGGTGLATDTQYF. The chain joins TRBV10-1 to TRBJ2-3, with D possibly matching TRBD1 (6 bases). This CDR3 spans 16 amino acids. Germline V CDR1 and CDR2: WNHNN, SYGVQD (reference sequence). Deletions cut 4 bases from V and 2 bases from J, with 16 bases between.

In nucleotides, the CDR3 is TGCGCCAGCAGCCAGACTACCGGGGAGCTGTTTTTT. It specifies CASSQTTGELFF. The J gene is TRBJ2-2, the V gene TRBV4-1; D call uncertain. Per the germline V gene, CDR1 is MGHRA and CDR2 is YSYEKL. The CDR3 is 12 residues long. Trimming stripped 3 bases from V and 5 bases from J, with 4 bases between.

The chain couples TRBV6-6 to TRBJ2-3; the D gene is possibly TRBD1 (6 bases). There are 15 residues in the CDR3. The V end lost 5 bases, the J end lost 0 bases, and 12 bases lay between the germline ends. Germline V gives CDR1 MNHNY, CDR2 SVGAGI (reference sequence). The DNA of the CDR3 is TGTGCCAGCAGTCAGGGACAACCTAGCACAGATACGCAGTATTTT. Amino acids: CASSQGQPSTDTQYF.

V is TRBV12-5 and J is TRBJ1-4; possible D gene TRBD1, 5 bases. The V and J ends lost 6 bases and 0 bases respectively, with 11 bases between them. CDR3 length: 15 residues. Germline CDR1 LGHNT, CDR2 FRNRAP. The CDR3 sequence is CASGRDRATNEKLFF. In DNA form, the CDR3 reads TGTGCTAGTGGCCGCGACAGAGCAACTAATGAAAAACTGTTTTTT.